Following are 16 T cell receptor beta chains from one sample sequenced in a study of cytomegalovirus exposure and HLA in healthy donors. This PCR relied on a set of 60 Vbeta primers and 13 Jbeta primers. Some clones are missing from TCRdb's copy, which holds only in-frame ones; the method was immunoSEQ multiplex PCR. The table lists approximately 160,000 clones, just over 75% of them singletons. The source material was PBMCs. These receptors all stem from a man between 40 and 49 years old in good health and CMV-seronegative.

The chain links TRBV5-1 to TRBJ1-1, with a tentative D call TRBD1 (5 bases). The CDR3 is made up of 12 amino acids. Between the trimmed V and J ends, which lost 4 bases and 3 bases, there was a span of 7 bases. Per the germline V gene, CDR1 is SGHRS and CDR2 is YFSETQ. The CDR3 coding sequence is TGCGCCAGCAGCATAGGGGACACTGAAGCTTTCTTT. This gives the protein CASSIGDTEAFF. The full variable domain, rest sourced from reference TRBV5-1 and TRBJ1-1, is KAGVTQTPRYLIKTRGQQVTLSCSPISGHRSVSWYQQTPGQGLQFLFEYFSETQRNKGNFPGRFSGRQFSNSRSEMNVSTLELGDSALYLCASSIGDTEAFFGQGTRLTVV.

Note on this clone: This CDR3 is missing its conserved last phenylalanine or tryptophan, likely due to a read error. The chain couples TRBV29-1 to TRBJ2-7, with TRBD2 matching 9 bases. The CDR3 is 14 amino acids. J was trimmed by 4 bases and V by 1 base; bases with no gene match: 5. From germline, CDR1 is SQVTM and CDR2 ANQGSEA. CDR3 region: CSVEGLAGKYEQYL. The CDR3 DNA is TGCAGCGTTGAAGGCCTAGCGGGAAAGTACGAGCAGTACCTC.

This clone showed up just once. The chain carries TRBV7-8 and TRBJ1-1; no firm D call. V was trimmed by 3 bases and J by 4 bases, leaving 6 bases between them. Germline V CDR1 and CDR2: SGHVS, FQNEAQ. This CDR3 contains 12 residues. The CDR3 is CASSFVGTEAFF. The CDR3 nucleotides read TGTGCCAGCAGCTTCGTCGGCACTGAAGCTTTCTTT.

The chain has TRBV14 and TRBJ2-1; 12 positions agree with TRBD2. The CDR3 length is 16 residues. From germline, CDR1 is SGHDN and CDR2 FVKESK. Trimming removed 3 bases from V and 5 bases from J; junction bases left unmatched: 5. This chain's CDR3 is CASSQLGLAGNNEQFF. The CDR3 bases are TGTGCCAGCAGCCAGCTCGGACTAGCGGGGAACAATGAGCAGTTCTTC.

CDR3 DNA: TGTGCCAGCTCACCGTCGACAGGGGATAATCAGCCCCAGCATTTT. Protein product: CASSPSTGDNQPQHF. The chain recombines TRBV18 with TRBJ1-5; 8 positions match TRBD1. The CDR3 has 15 residues. After removal of 3 bases from V and 4 bases from J, the junction contained 5 bases not matched to a gene. The V gene's germline CDR1 is KGHSH and CDR2 LQKENI. The variable domain in full, with the rest retrieved from reference TRBV18 and TRBJ1-5, is NAGVMQNPRHLVRRRGQEARLRCSPMKGHSHVYWYRQLPEEGLKFMVYLQKENIIDESGMPKERFSAEFPKEGPSILRIQQVVRGDSAAYFCASSPSTGDNQPQHFGDGTRLSIL.

The chain is built from TRBV15 and TRBJ2-3; 8 bases map to TRBD2. Germline CDR1 is LNHNV and CDR2 is YYDKDF (reference sequence). The CDR3 loop spans 18 amino acids. V dropped 4 bases and J dropped 1; count of bases not matched to a gene: 13. The CDR3, as DNA: TGTGCCACCAGCACTACCTATTTCGGGAGGGCACGCACAGATACGCAGTATTTT. It specifies CATSTTYFGRARTDTQYF.

This chain links TRBV27 with TRBJ2-1, with D possibly TRBD1 on 5 matching bases. The CDR3 extends over 13 amino acids. Germline values: CDR1 MNHEY, CDR2 SMNVEV (reference sequence). Trimming took off 3 bases at V and 4 bases at J, with 7 bases between the two ends. The CDR3 sequence is CASSFQGYNEQFF. CDR3 nucleotide sequence: TGTGCCAGCAGTTTCCAGGGATACAATGAGCAGTTCTTC.

The chain joins TRBV18 to TRBJ1-2; 10 bases are a match to TRBD1. Trimming took 4 bases from V and 7 from J; bases not matched to a gene: 6. Germline V CDR1 and CDR2: KGHSH, LQKENI. This CDR3 comprises 14 residues. As DNA, the CDR3 is TGTGCCAGCTCACAGGGGACAGGGGAATCTGGCTACACCTTC. Translated: CASSQGTGESGYTF.

This clone showed up just a few times. The chain links TRBV19 to TRBJ1-1; D remains ambiguous. Per germline, CDR1 LNHDA and CDR2 SQIVND (reference sequence). This CDR3 is built from 15 residues. V lost 3 bases and J lost 1, with 12 bases in between. CDR3 region: CASSILGAGNTEAFF. As DNA, the CDR3 is TGTGCCAGTAGTATTTTGGGCGCGGGGAACACTGAAGCTTTCTTT.

The chain links TRBV10-2 to TRBJ1-3; TRBD1 might be the D (5 bases). From germline, CDR1 is WSHSY and CDR2 SAAADI. This CDR3 region has 15 residues. V lost 5 bases, J lost 0 bases, and 11 bases lay in between. CDR3 residues: CASSLGLNSGNTIYF. DNA of the CDR3: TGCGCCAGCAGTTTGGGACTAAACTCTGGAAACACCATATATTTT.

Regarding this clone: At one boundary the junction diverges from the germline segment, which might be a read error. This chain joins TRBV27 and TRBJ2-5; D is ambiguous. The J call may be wrong; the DNA end is better matched by TRBJ2-7. Germline CDR1 and CDR2: MNHEY and SMNVEV (reference sequence). This CDR3 has 16 residues. CDR3 nucleotide sequence: TGTGCCAGCAGCTTATCTAACACGGGTTACTCCTACGAGCAGTACTTC. It encodes CASSLSNTGYSYEQYF.

This rearrangement joins TRBV2 to TRBJ2-3; 7 positions match TRBD2. The CDR3 contains 14 residues. CDR1 is SNHLY, CDR2 FYNNEI, per germline. V was pared by 5 bases and J by 2 bases, with 4 bases of the junction left unmatched. The CDR3 region is CASSLAVTTDTQYF. The CDR3 nucleotides read TGTGCCAGCAGTCTAGCGGTAACCACAGATACGCAGTATTTT.

The chain links TRBV7-2 to TRBJ2-7; possibly TRBD1 for D (5 bases). Trimming took 3 bases from V and 3 from J, leaving 12 bases between them. This CDR3 is built from 14 residues. The germline V gene has CDR1 SGHTA and CDR2 FQGNSA. This CDR3 reads CASSLSGANYEQYV. Written as DNA, the CDR3 is TGTGCCAGCAGCTTGAGTGGGGCGAACTACGAGCAGTACGTC.

J is TRBJ1-5 and V is TRBV27; 9 bases align to TRBD1. V dropped 7 bases and J dropped 7; count of bases not matched to a gene: 11. This CDR3 has 15 residues. Germline loops: CDR1 MNHEY, CDR2 SMNVEV (reference sequence). CDR3 nucleotide sequence: TGTGCCAGCAATGAAGGTGGGACAGGGACCCAGCCCCAGCATTTT. Amino acids: CASNEGGTGTQPQHF.

This rearrangement joins TRBV2 to TRBJ2-5, with D tentatively TRBD2 (7 bases). The CDR3 consists of 12 residues. The ends were cut back, 6 bases at V and 5 bases at J, with 10 bases in the middle. Germline CDR1 reads SNHLY; CDR2 reads FYNNEI. The CDR3 loop is CASRGRGETQYF. Here the CDR3 DNA reads TGTGCCAGCAGGGGGAGGGGGGAGACCCAGTACTTC.

This clone was counted a single time. The chain recombines TRBV7-2 with TRBJ1-6; TRBD1 aligns across 9 bases. This CDR3 has 15 residues. Germline values: CDR1 SGHTA, CDR2 FQGNSA. With 3 bases clipped from V and 10 bases from J, the junction kept 7 bases outside the gene matches. CDR3 bases: TGTGCCAGCAGCTTCACAGGGGGCGCGGGATCACCCCTCCACTTT. Amino acid sequence: CASSFTGGAGSPLHF.